The rows below give T cell receptor beta chains drawn from one sample of a study of cytomegalovirus exposure and HLA in healthy donors. Only in-frame clones appear in the TCRdb table, and some are missing; sequencing was by immunoSEQ multiplex PCR. The sample holds around 120,000 clones; about 81% are singletons and the top ten take 5.5% to 7%. The sequenced sample was PBMCs. The receptor set was obtained from a woman aged 40 to 55 in good health and CMV-seropositive. CDR3s include the opening cysteine and the closing phenylalanine or tryptophan. The D gene is left open where the match is weak. Clone size is shown for a subset of rows, as once, few, many or a class of expanded clone.

len,v_gene,abundance,d_gene,j_gene,CDR3aa,CDR3nt
18,TRBV27,NA,TRBD2,TRBJ2-5,CASSLYVGSGRAGETQYF,TGTGCCAGCAGTTTATACGTCGGTAGCGGGAGGGCCGGGGAGACCCAGTACTTC
17,TRBV19,NA,NA,TRBJ1-3,CASSILPPASSGNTIYF,TGTGCCAGTAGTATTCTTCCGCCAGCTAGCTCTGGAAACACCATATATTTT
14,TRBV5-1,NA,NA,TRBJ2-7,CASSLAGISGEQYF,TGCGCCAGCAGCTTGGCGGGAATTAGTGGCGAGCAGTACTTC
18,TRBV4-3,NA,TRBD1,TRBJ2-6,CASSQDVQGAAGANVLTF,TGCGCCAGCAGCCAAGACGTCCAGGGGGCGGCTGGGGCCAACGTCCTGACTTTC
14,TRBV7-9,NA,TRBD1,TRBJ2-5,CASSYGQGGETQYF,TGTGCCAGCAGCTACGGACAGGGGGGGGAGACCCAGTACTTC
16,TRBV10-3,NA,TRBD1,TRBJ1-5,CAISELGTANNQPQHF,TGTGCCATCAGTGAATTGGGGACAGCCAACAATCAGCCCCAGCATTTT
20,TRBV19,NA,NA,TRBJ2-1,CASSPRSGGVNRGSYNEQFF,TGTGCCAGTAGTCCCCGGTCGGGGGGCGTGAATAGGGGCTCCTACAATGAGCAGTTCTTC
13,TRBV5-5,NA,TRBD2,TRBJ2-3,CASILAGGDTQYF,TGTGCCAGCATTTTAGCGGGAGGAGATACGCAGTATTTT
14,TRBV7-3,NA,NA,TRBJ2-3,CASSQGRSTDTQYF,TGTGCCAGCAGCCAGGGTCGGAGCACAGATACGCAGTATTTT
14,TRBV11-2,NA,NA,TRBJ1-1,CASNEGLGSTEAFF,TGTGCCAGCAATGAGGGATTAGGGTCCACTGAAGCTTTCTTT
15,TRBV7-6,NA,NA,TRBJ2-7,CASSSGTGVSYEQYF,TGTGCCAGCAGCTCCGGGACTGGGGTCTCCTACGAGCAGTACTTC
19,TRBV7-3,NA,NA,TRBJ1-4,CASSKPDRPPGTKNEKLFF,TGTGCCAGCAGTAAGCCGGACCGTCCACCGGGGACTAAAAATGAAAAACTGTTTTTT
12,TRBV29-1,NA,NA,TRBJ2-1,CSVEPGYNEQFF,TGCAGCGTTGAACCAGGCTACAATGAGCAGTTCTTC
14,TRBV6-1,NA,NA,TRBJ1-5,CASSARGSNQPQHF,TGTGCCAGCAGCGCCAGGGGAAGTAATCAGCCCCAGCATTTT
17,TRBV29-1,NA,TRBD1,TRBJ2-3,CSGGQGATLSRTDTQYF,TGCAGCGGGGGACAGGGGGCGACCCTTTCTCGCACAGATACGCAGTATTTT
11,TRBV10-3,NA,TRBD2,TRBJ2-7,CAAGLDYEQYF,TGTGCCGCGGGACTAGATTACGAGCAGTACTTC
14,TRBV6-5,few,TRBD2,TRBJ2-1,CASSYIAGGDEQFF,TGTGCCAGCAGTTACATAGCGGGAGGGGATGAGCAGTTCTTC
13,TRBV7-3,few,NA,TRBJ2-1,CASSFRGPNEQFF,TGTGCCAGCAGCTTCCGGGGTCCCAATGAGCAGTTCTTC
13,TRBV7-9,once,NA,TRBJ1-4,CASSVSWGEKLFF,TGTGCCAGCAGCGTCTCCTGGGGCGAAAAACTGTTTTTT
13,TRBV25-1,few,NA,TRBJ1-1,CASSVYRDTEAFF,TGTGCCAGCAGTGTGTACAGGGACACTGAAGCTTTCTTT
16,TRBV5-4,NA,TRBD2,TRBJ2-5,CASSSGLAELGGAQYF,TGTGCCAGCAGCTCCGGACTAGCGGAGCTCGGGGGGGCCCAGTACTTC
12,TRBV28,few,NA,TRBJ2-1,CASSLLYREQFF,TGTGCCAGCAGTTTATTATACAGGGAGCAGTTCTTC
15,TRBV6-5,NA,NA,TRBJ2-3,CASSDRGGTTDTQYF,TGTGCCAGCAGCGATAGGGGGGGGACCACAGATACGCAGTATTTT
11,TRBV10-1,NA,NA,TRBJ2-3,CASGTRDTQYF,TGCGCCAGTGGAACGAGGGATACGCAGTATTTT
14,TRBV10-3,NA,NA,TRBJ2-1,CAISGQGGYNEQFF,TGTGCCATCAGTGGGCAGGGGGGCTACAATGAGCAGTTCTTC
20,TRBV6-1,few,TRBD1,TRBJ1-3,CASSEDPGQLSVLSGNTIYF,TGTGCCAGCAGTGAGGACCCGGGACAGCTCTCCGTTCTCTCTGGAAACACCATATATTTT
15,TRBV11-1,NA,TRBD1,TRBJ2-7,CASSLVGGVVYEQYF,TGTGCCAGCAGCTTAGTAGGGGGCGTCGTGTACGAGCAGTACTTC
16,TRBV11-2,few,TRBD1,TRBJ1-2,CASSFDMDRANYGYTF,TGTGCCAGCAGCTTCGATATGGACAGGGCTAACTATGGCTACACCTTC
14,TRBV6-1,NA,NA,TRBJ1-5,CASTHGGANQPQHF,TGTGCCAGCACCCACGGGGGAGCCAATCAGCCCCAGCATTTT
15,TRBV28,NA,TRBD1,TRBJ2-7,CASSFPQTGQHEQYF,TGTGCCAGCAGTTTCCCCCAGACAGGGCAGCACGAGCAGTACTTC
17,TRBV9,NA,TRBD2,TRBJ2-1,CASSVGGPGLAGVLQFF,TGTGCCAGCAGCGTAGGCGGTCCGGGACTAGCGGGAGTACTGCAGTTCTTC
13,TRBV7-2,NA,NA,TRBJ1-1,CASSLNRGTEAFF,TGTGCCAGCAGCTTAAATCGGGGCACTGAAGCTTTCTTT
16,TRBV9,NA,TRBD1,TRBJ2-2,CASSPRTGGAGGELFF,TGTGCCAGCAGCCCCCGGACAGGGGGCGCTGGCGGGGAGCTGTTTTTT
13,TRBV5-1,NA,TRBD2,TRBJ2-5,CASRTSGGETQYF,TGCGCCAGCAGGACTAGCGGGGGAGAGACCCAGTACTTC
15,TRBV11-2,NA,NA,TRBJ1-6,CASRPSSSYNSPLHF,TGTGCCAGCAGACCTAGTAGTTCCTATAATTCACCCCTCCACTTT
17,TRBV11-3,NA,NA,TRBJ1-5,CASSLRMTTDPYQPQHF,TGTGCCAGCAGCTTAAGGATGACAACAGACCCTTATCAGCCCCAGCATTTT
17,TRBV30,NA,NA,TRBJ1-3,CAWTSYSRVFSGNTIYF,TGTGCCTGGACCTCGTACTCCCGGGTTTTCTCTGGAAACACCATATATTTT
14,TRBV7-3,NA,TRBD2,TRBJ2-1,CASSPLLSGGEQFF,TGTGCCAGCAGCCCCCTACTTTCGGGGGGTGAGCAGTTCTTC
17,TRBV4-3,NA,TRBD2,TRBJ2-1,CASSVYSGTSGTNEQFF,TGCGCCAGCAGTGTTTACTCCGGGACTAGCGGAACCAATGAGCAGTTCTTC
15,TRBV6-1,few,NA,TRBJ1-1,CASSEWGRGNTEAFF,TGTGCCAGCAGTGAATGGGGCAGAGGGAACACTGAAGCTTTCTTT
18,TRBV4-2,NA,NA,TRBJ1-5,CASSQDQGFGGSNQPQHF,TGTGCCAGCAGCCAAGATCAGGGATTTGGGGGCAGCAATCAGCCCCAGCATTTT
16,TRBV12-5,NA,NA,TRBJ2-7,CASGIRSGVGDFEQYF,TGTGCTAGTGGTATCCGGTCAGGGGTGGGAGATTTCGAGCAGTACTTC
15,TRBV7-3,NA,NA,TRBJ1-1,CASSPLPGGSTEAFF,TGTGCCAGCAGCCCCCTCCCAGGCGGGAGCACTGAAGCTTTCTTT
16,TRBV15,NA,TRBD1,TRBJ1-6,CATRDYMTGYNSPLHF,TGTGCCACCAGGGATTACATGACAGGGTACAATTCACCCCTCCACTTT
14,TRBV10-1,NA,NA,TRBJ2-5,CASSEPSEWRAQYF,TGCGCCAGCAGTGAGCCGAGTGAGTGGAGGGCCCAGTACTTC
15,TRBV7-6,NA,TRBD2,TRBJ2-1,CASSLGSGGLNEQFF,TGTGCCAGCAGCTTAGGTAGCGGGGGATTAAATGAGCAGTTCTTC
13,TRBV7-9,NA,NA,TRBJ2-7,CASSLGTNYEQYF,TGTGCCAGCAGCCTCGGGACAAATTACGAGCAGTACTTC